This entry concerns a single T cell receptor (beta chain). Its target is not known. The PCR made use of 60 Vbeta and 13 Jbeta primers. In the original workflow: Later analysis identified approximately 88 million unique TCR beta chains, 10 million to 12 million shared. Only in-frame clones appear in the TCRdb table, and some are missing; sequencing was by immunoSEQ multiplex PCR. V, J and clone size are taken as reported in that table, and D and trimming were inferred from the DNA itself. Of 170,000 or so clones detected, around 86% appear once; the ten largest clones hold over 1.5%. The data are from a study of cytomegalovirus exposure and HLA in healthy donors. Despite likely unrecorded immune exposures, the donors were nominally healthy at the time of sampling. Findings and caveats of the study: TCR association rates varied by HLA locus in a later analysis, with DRB1 highest and HLA-C lowest. Among the sequence variants, a highly shared cluster was likely an artifact of sequencing.

Per germline, CDR1 MNHEY and CDR2 SMNVEV (reference sequence). The CDR3 has 17 amino acids. Trimming took 2 bases from V and 3 from J, leaving 19 bases between them. The sequence came from a man aged 50 to 60 in good health and CMV-seronegative. This chain connects TRBV27 to TRBJ1-1, with TRBD1 as a possible D gene (5 bases). The sequenced material came from PBMCs. The CDR3 protein is CASSLKQWGGSHTEAFF. In DNA form, the CDR3 reads TGTGCCAGCAGTTTAAAACAATGGGGGGGTAGTCACACTGAAGCTTTCTTT.